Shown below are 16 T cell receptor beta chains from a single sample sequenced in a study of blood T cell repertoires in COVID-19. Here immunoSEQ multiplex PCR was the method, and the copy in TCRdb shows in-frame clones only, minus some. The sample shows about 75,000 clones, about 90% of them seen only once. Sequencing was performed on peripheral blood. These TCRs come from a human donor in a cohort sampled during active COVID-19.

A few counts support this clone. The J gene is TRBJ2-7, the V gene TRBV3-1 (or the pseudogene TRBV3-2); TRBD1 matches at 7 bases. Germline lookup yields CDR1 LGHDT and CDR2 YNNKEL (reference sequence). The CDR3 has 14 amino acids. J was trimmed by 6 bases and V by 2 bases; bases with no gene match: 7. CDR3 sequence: CASSQYRGIGEQYF. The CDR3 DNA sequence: TGTGCCAGCAGCCAATACAGGGGTATTGGCGAGCAGTACTTC.

The CDR3 nucleotides read TGTGCCAGCTCAAGTAACAGGGGCTCTGGAAACACCATATATTTT. This encodes CASSSNRGSGNTIYF. This chain uses TRBV18 with TRBJ1-3, with 7 bases lining up with TRBD1. J gave up 0 bases and V 5 bases, and 4 bases lay outside the gene matches. CDR1 is KGHSH and CDR2 is LQKENI in the germline V gene. The CDR3 contains 15 residues.

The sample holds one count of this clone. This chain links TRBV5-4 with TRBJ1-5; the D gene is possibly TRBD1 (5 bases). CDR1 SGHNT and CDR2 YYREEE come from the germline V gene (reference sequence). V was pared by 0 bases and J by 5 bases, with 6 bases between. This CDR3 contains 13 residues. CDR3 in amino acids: CASSLGGDQPQHF. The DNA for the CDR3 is TGTGCCAGCAGCTTGGGGGGGGATCAGCCCCAGCATTTT.

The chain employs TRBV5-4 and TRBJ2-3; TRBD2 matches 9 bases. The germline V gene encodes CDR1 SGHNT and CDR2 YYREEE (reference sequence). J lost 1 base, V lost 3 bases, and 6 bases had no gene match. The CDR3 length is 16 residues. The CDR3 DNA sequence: TGTGCCAGCAGCTCCGCAGCGGGGGGCGGCACAGATACGCAGTATTTT. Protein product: CASSSAAGGGTDTQYF.

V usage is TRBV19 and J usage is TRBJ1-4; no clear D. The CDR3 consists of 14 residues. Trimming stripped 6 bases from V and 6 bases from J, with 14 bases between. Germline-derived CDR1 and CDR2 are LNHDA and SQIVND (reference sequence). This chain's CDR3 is CASRESYLDEKLFF. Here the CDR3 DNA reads TGTGCCAGTAGAGAGTCCTACTTGGATGAAAAACTGTTTTTT. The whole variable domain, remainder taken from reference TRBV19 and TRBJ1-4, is DGGITQSPKYLFRKEGQNVTLSCEQNLNHDAMYWYRQDPGQGLRLIYYSQIVNDFQKGDIAEGYSVSREKKESFPLTVTSAQKNPTAFYLCASRESYLDEKLFFGSGTQLSVL.

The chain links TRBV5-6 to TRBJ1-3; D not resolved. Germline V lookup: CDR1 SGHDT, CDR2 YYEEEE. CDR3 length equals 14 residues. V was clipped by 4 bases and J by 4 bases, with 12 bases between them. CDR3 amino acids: CASSPTGSGNTIYF. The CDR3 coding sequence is TGTGCCAGCAGCCCGACGGGGTCCGGAAACACCATATATTTT.

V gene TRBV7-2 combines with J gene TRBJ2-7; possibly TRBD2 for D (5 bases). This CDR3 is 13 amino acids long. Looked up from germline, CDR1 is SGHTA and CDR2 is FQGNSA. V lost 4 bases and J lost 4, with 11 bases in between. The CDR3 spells CASSYSPGYEQYF. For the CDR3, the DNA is TGTGCCAGCAGCTATAGCCCGGGATACGAGCAGTACTTC.

CDR3 loop: CASSPPGVSGYTF. The CDR3 bases are TGTGCCAGCAGCCCTCCAGGGGTTTCTGGCTACACCTTC. The chain combines TRBV25-1 with TRBJ1-2, with a weak D call TRBD1 (6 bases). The germline V and J ends were trimmed by 6 bases and 7 bases, with 15 bases remaining between them. The CDR3 runs to 13 residues. Germline assignment: CDR1 MGHDK and CDR2 SYGVNS.

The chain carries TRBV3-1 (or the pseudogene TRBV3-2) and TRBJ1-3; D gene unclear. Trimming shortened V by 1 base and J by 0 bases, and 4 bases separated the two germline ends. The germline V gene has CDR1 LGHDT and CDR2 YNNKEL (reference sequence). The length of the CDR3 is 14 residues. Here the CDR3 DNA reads TGTGCCAGCAGCCAAGCCTACTCTGGAAACACCATATATTTT. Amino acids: CASSQAYSGNTIYF.

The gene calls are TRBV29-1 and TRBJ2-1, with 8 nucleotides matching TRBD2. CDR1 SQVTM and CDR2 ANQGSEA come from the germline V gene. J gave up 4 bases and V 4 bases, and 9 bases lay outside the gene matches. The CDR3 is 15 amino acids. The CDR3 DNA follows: TGCAGCGTTGGAAGTTCCCAGCGGGGGTACAATGAGCAGTTCTTC. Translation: CSVGSSQRGYNEQFF.

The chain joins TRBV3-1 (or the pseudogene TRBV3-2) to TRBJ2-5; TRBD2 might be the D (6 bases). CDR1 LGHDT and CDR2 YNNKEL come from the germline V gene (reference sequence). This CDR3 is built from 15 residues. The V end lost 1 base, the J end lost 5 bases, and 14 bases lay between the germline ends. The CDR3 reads CASSQGGVVTETQYF. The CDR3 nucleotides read TGTGCCAGCAGCCAAGGGGGGGTTGTGACGGAGACCCAGTACTTC.

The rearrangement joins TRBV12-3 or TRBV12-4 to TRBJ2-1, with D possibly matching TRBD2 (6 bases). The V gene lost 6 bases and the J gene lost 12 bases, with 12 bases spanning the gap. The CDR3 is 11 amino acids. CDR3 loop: CASRGGGGQFF. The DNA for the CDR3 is TGTGCCAGCAGGGGGGGAGGAGGGCAGTTCTTC.

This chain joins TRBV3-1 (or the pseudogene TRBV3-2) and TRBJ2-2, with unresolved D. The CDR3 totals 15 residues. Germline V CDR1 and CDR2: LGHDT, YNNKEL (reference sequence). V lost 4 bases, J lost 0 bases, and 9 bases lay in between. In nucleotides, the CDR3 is TGTGCCAGCAGCCCTTTGGCGGCGAACACCGGGGAGCTGTTTTTT. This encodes CASSPLAANTGELFF.

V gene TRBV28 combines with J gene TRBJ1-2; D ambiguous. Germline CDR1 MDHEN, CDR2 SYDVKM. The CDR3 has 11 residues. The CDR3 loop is CGAGLNYGYTF. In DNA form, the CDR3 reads TGTGGAGCAGGACTTAACTATGGCTACACCTTC.

CDR3 loop: CASSLVGGDTEAFF. For the CDR3, the DNA is TGCGCCAGCAGCTTGGTCGGTGGTGACACTGAAGCTTTCTTT. The chain recombines TRBV5-1 with TRBJ1-1, with D unresolved. Germline CDR1 reads SGHRS; CDR2 reads YFSETQ. The CDR3 runs 14 residues. V gave up 0 bases and J gave up 3 bases, with 9 bases separating them.

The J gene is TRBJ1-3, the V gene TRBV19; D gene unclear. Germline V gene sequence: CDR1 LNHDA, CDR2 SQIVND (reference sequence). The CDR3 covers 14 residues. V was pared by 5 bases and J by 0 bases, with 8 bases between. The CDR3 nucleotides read TGTGCCAGTAGTGAGGGTCGCTCTGGAAACACCATATATTTT. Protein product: CASSEGRSGNTIYF. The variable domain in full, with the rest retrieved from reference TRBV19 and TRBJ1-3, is DGGITQSPKYLFRKEGQNVTLSCEQNLNHDAMYWYRQDPGQGLRLIYYSQIVNDFQKGDIAEGYSVSREKKESFPLTVTSAQKNPTAFYLCASSEGRSGNTIYFGEGSWLTVV.